This is a list of T cell receptor beta chains from one sample in a study of OX40 agonist ivuxolimab in advanced cancers. Measured with immunoSEQ multiplex PCR; TCRdb has only the in-frame clones, and not every one. Counted here are about 33,000 clones, over 60% occurring once; the ten biggest clones make up roughly 25%. Material: CD4+ or CD8+ T cells sorted from blood, obtained in a trial of the OX40 agonist ivuxolimab. Every receptor here comes from an adult with an advanced solid tumor such as melanoma, head and neck, liver or kidney cancer. Both conserved end residues are part of each CDR3. The order of the fields is J gene, V gene, CDR3 protein.

TRBJ1-5 TRBV19 CASSTEGAGNQPQHF
TRBJ2-1 TRBV5-1 CASSATGQDGLTEQFF
TRBJ1-1 TRBV5-1 CASSYGKNTEAFF
TRBJ1-5 TRBV4-2 CASSHEWPPGNQPQHF
TRBJ2-7 TRBV6-6 CASSYTAGGYEQYF
TRBJ2-1 TRBV5-4 CASSLEETSLSRGQFF
TRBJ2-3 TRBV11-2 CASSLQLAGGTDTQYF
TRBJ2-5 TRBV5-1 CASSINPRGQETQYF
TRBJ2-1 TRBV5-1 CASSLTGASYNEQFF
TRBJ1-3 TRBV20-1 CSARDGNTIYF
TRBJ1-6 TRBV11-2 CASSLDSTDHSLHF
TRBJ2-3 TRBV27 CASSSLQGPDTQYF
TRBJ1-3 TRBV11-2 CASRSGGPGNTIYF
TRBJ1-1 TRBV6-6 CASTMTGETEAFF
TRBJ2-3 TRBV14 CASSQDGGTSTDTQYF
TRBJ1-1 TRBV6-1 CASQTGQGGTEAFF
TRBJ2-7 TRBV19 CASSTPGQSYEQYF
TRBJ1-1 TRBV5-5 CASSLIEVRTEAFF
TRBJ1-3 TRBV5-4 CASSLDWGPGNTIYF
TRBJ1-1 TRBV6-1 CASSDRQETNTEAFF
TRBJ2-1 TRBV19 CASSMGLAAERDRDEQFF
TRBJ2-1 TRBV5-3 CARSYGREGNEQFF
TRBJ2-1 TRBV7-9 CASSDRGVTLWNEQFF
TRBJ1-3 TRBV5-4 CASSPGGNTIYF
TRBJ2-4 TRBV5-3 CARSSPSRGARAKNIQYF
TRBJ1-5 TRBV28 CASGRGQGIGNQPQHF
TRBJ2-2 TRBV19 CASSTTGGAARELFF
TRBJ1-2 TRBV21-1 CASSKAGRDRASRAANYGYTF
TRBJ2-1 TRBV11-2 CASSLDAGAKYNEQFF